Listed here are 25 T cell receptor beta chains from one sample, sequenced in a study of shared clonotypes between healthy human individuals. Repertoires were generated with immunoSEQ multiplex PCR, while TCRdb's copy carries only in-frame clones and drops some. The sample carries fewer than 850,000 clones, about 78% recorded once. The specimen sequenced was memory CD4+ T cells sorted from blood. Subset noted: CD45RA-negative fraction. These receptors originate from a woman in her twenties or thirties in good health.

About this clone itself: A single base separates this from a much larger clone, so it may be a read error. Other DNA sequences of this sample code for an identical CDR3. The rearrangement uses TRBV30 and TRBJ2-7; D perhaps matches TRBD1 (6 bases). The germline CDR1 and CDR2 sequences are GTSNPN and SVGIG (reference sequence). V gave up 0 bases and J gave up 4 bases, with 7 bases separating them. This CDR3 has 12 amino acids. The CDR3, as DNA: TGTGCCTGGAGTGTACAGGGTTACGAGCAGTACTTC. Its protein product is CAWSVQGYEQYF.

The gene calls are TRBV19 and TRBJ2-1; weak D call: TRBD1 (6 bases). The CDR3 is 13 amino acids. V dropped 5 bases and J dropped 7 bases, with 12 bases sitting between them. Germline V gives CDR1 LNHDA, CDR2 SQIVND (reference sequence). CDR3 sequence reads: CASSALQGNEQFF. Written as DNA, the CDR3 is TGTGCCAGTAGTGCGCTACAGGGAAATGAGCAGTTCTTC.

The chain is built from TRBV5-1 and TRBJ1-4; possibly TRBD1 for D (6 bases). The CDR3 spans 17 residues. The V gene lost 1 base and the J gene lost 6 bases, with 19 bases spanning the gap. CDR1 SGHRS and CDR2 YFSETQ come from the germline V gene. CDR3 loop: CASSLRTRTDSYEKLFF. The CDR3 coding sequence is TGCGCCAGCAGCTTGCGGACCCGGACAGACAGTTATGAAAAACTGTTTTTT.

On this clone itself: This may stem from a read error, because a much larger clone lies one nucleotide away. The V gene is TRBV28, the J gene TRBJ2-7; 7 bases fit TRBD2. Germline V CDR1 and CDR2: MDHEN, SYDVKM. The CDR3 is 14 residues long. V was clipped by 6 bases and J by 0 bases; unmatched bases: 5. The CDR3 protein is CASSHQRDSYEQYF. CDR3 DNA: TGTGCCAGCAGCCACCAGCGGGACTCCTACGAGCAGTACTTC.

This chain connects TRBV5-1 to TRBJ2-7; 9 nucleotides align to TRBD1. Germline CDR1 is SGHRS and CDR2 is YFSETQ. V shed 4 bases and J 4 bases; nucleotides not matched to a gene: 6. The CDR3 consists of 14 residues. CDR3 region: CASSVGQGNYEQYF. As DNA, the CDR3 is TGCGCCAGCAGCGTCGGACAGGGGAATTACGAGCAGTACTTC.

Note on this clone: Additional DNA sequences in this sample encode the identical CDR3. The chain joins TRBV29-1 to TRBJ2-5; D is possibly TRBD1 or TRBD2 (6 bases each). Looked up from germline, CDR1 is SQVTM and CDR2 is ANQGSEA. Trimming cost V 7 bases and J 1 base, with 10 bases left between them. CDR3 length: 12 residues. Here the CDR3 reads CSARGGQETQYF. The CDR3 DNA sequence: TGCAGCGCCAGGGGAGGCCAAGAGACCCAGTACTTC.

The CDR3 nucleotides read TGTGCCAGCAGTTTGTTGGGACTAGCCAAGGCCCCAGGCACAGATACGCAGTATTTT. Residues: CASSLLGLAKAPGTDTQYF. The J gene is TRBJ2-3, the V gene TRBV28, with 9 bases that match TRBD2. This CDR3 is built from 19 residues. V lost 3 bases, J lost 1 base, and 14 bases stayed unmatched. CDR1 MDHEN and CDR2 SYDVKM come from the germline V gene. The whole variable domain, filled in from reference TRBV28 and TRBJ2-3, reads DVKVTQSSRYLVKRTGEKVFLECVQDMDHENMFWYRQDPGLGLRLIYFSYDVKMKEKGDIPEGYSVSREKKERFSLILESASTNQTSMYLCASSLLGLAKAPGTDTQYFGPGTRLTVL.

V is TRBV11-2 and J is TRBJ2-2, with a tentative D call TRBD2 (6 bases). CDR1 SGHAT and CDR2 FQNNGV come from the germline V gene. The CDR3 runs 16 residues. The V end was cut by 5 bases, the J end by 2 bases, with 15 bases between. The CDR3 spells CASSTHSGGNTGELFF. As DNA, the CDR3 is TGTGCCAGCAGCACACATAGCGGAGGCAACACCGGGGAGCTGTTTTTT.

V usage is TRBV4-1 and J usage is TRBJ2-1, with TRBD1 as a possible D gene (5 bases). Looked up from germline, CDR1 is MGHRA and CDR2 is YSYEKL. Trimming left V 0 bases short and J 7 bases short, with 13 bases between. This CDR3 spans 15 amino acids. The CDR3 coding sequence is TGCGCCAGCAGCCAAGATTGGCAGGGCTGGAATGAGCAGTTCTTC. Its protein product is CASSQDWQGWNEQFF.

This chain joins TRBV28 and TRBJ1-5; D gene unclear. Germline V gives CDR1 MDHEN, CDR2 SYDVKM. V lost 3 bases and J lost 7, with 10 bases in between. This CDR3 contains 13 residues. The CDR3 reads CASSFRNRQPQHF. The DNA for the CDR3 is TGTGCCAGCAGTTTTAGGAACCGGCAGCCCCAGCATTTT.

This clone was observed a single time. The rearrangement links TRBV28 to TRBJ2-2; TRBD1 matches at 10 bases. V lost 5 bases and J lost 4; bases outside the gene matches: 1. Germline CDR1 reads MDHEN; CDR2 reads SYDVKM. The CDR3 extends over 14 amino acids. As DNA, the CDR3 is TGTGCCAGCAGTGACAGGGGGCCCACCGGGGAGCTGTTTTTT. Translating gives CASSDRGPTGELFF.

V usage is TRBV7-3 and J usage is TRBJ2-1; no reliable D call. This CDR3 comprises 15 residues. The germline V gene encodes CDR1 SGHTA and CDR2 FQGTGA. V gave up 2 bases and J gave up 6 bases, with 14 bases separating them. The CDR3 region has the DNA TGTGCCAGCAGCTTAGAGGCTGTCCCCGGCAATGAGCAGTTCTTC. Protein sequence: CASSLEAVPGNEQFF.

This clone was recorded once. The genes are TRBV7-6 and TRBJ1-5, with 7 bases fitting TRBD1. The CDR3 is 15 amino acids. Trimming cost V 2 bases and J 7 bases; bases outside gene matches: 8. The germline V gene encodes CDR1 SGHVS and CDR2 FNYEAQ. The CDR3 DNA sequence: TGTGCCAGCAGCTTAAGGTCCAGGGGGTTCCAGCCCCAGCATTTT. It translates to CASSLRSRGFQPQHF.

This chain links TRBV6-6 with TRBJ2-2; possibly TRBD1 for D (6 bases). Germline values: CDR1 MNHNY, CDR2 SVGAGI (reference sequence). The CDR3 contains 14 residues. V was trimmed by 8 bases and J by 4 bases, leaving 14 bases between them. The CDR3 sequence is CASLLQGGTGELFF. The CDR3 nucleotides read TGTGCCAGCCTTTTACAGGGCGGCACCGGGGAGCTGTTTTTT.

V is TRBV7-6 and J is TRBJ2-3, with 10 nucleotides matching TRBD2. The CDR3 sequence is 15 residues long. Trimming took 5 bases from V and 4 from J; bases not matched to a gene: 6. In germline, CDR1 is SGHVS, CDR2 FNYEAQ. The CDR3 region is CASSVLAGRADTQYF. CDR3 nucleotide sequence: TGTGCCAGCAGCGTACTAGCGGGAAGGGCAGATACGCAGTATTTT.

The chain joins TRBV28 to TRBJ2-7; 10 bases fit TRBD2. The CDR3 is 14 residues long. The J segment lost 5 bases and the V segment lost 6 bases, leaving 7 bases of the junction unmatched. Germline CDR1 reads MDHEN; CDR2 reads SYDVKM. CDR3 DNA sequence: TGTGCCAGCAGACCGGGGCTAGCGGGAGACGAGCAGTACTTC. Residues: CASRPGLAGDEQYF.

This clone was observed a single time. The gene calls are TRBV6-6 and TRBJ2-3; 8 nucleotides line up with TRBD2. The CDR3 has 14 amino acids. Germline lookup yields CDR1 MNHNY and CDR2 SVGAGI (reference sequence). V shed 6 bases, J shed 8 bases, and the junction held 10 bases outside the gene matches. The CDR3 sequence is CASRSAGAGGTQYF. CDR3 sequence (DNA): TGTGCCAGCAGATCAGCGGGAGCTGGGGGTACGCAGTATTTT.

CDR3 in amino acids: CASSSTSLRGLATEAFF. The CDR3 nucleotides read TGTGCCAGCAGCTCGACATCCCTCAGGGGACTTGCCACTGAAGCTTTCTTT. The V gene is TRBV7-9, the J gene TRBJ1-1, with D maybe TRBD1 (6 bases). V lost 4 bases to trimming and J lost 4 bases, with 22 bases between them. This CDR3 is built from 17 residues. Germline values: CDR1 SEHNR, CDR2 FQNEAQ (reference sequence).

This clone appeared a few times. The chain is built from TRBV5-1 and TRBJ1-1; D gene unclear. This CDR3 comprises 13 residues. V was trimmed by 4 bases and J by 1 base, leaving 8 bases between them. CDR1 and CDR2 from the germline V gene are SGHRS and YFSETQ. The CDR3 DNA is TGCGCCAGCAGCCCAAACAAGAACACTGAAGCTTTCTTT. Translation: CASSPNKNTEAFF.

This clone occurred once. V and J are TRBV28 and TRBJ2-7; D might be TRBD1 or TRBD2, each matching 5 bases. The CDR3 spans 16 residues. V shed 3 bases and J shed 4 bases, with 19 bases lying between them. In germline, CDR1 is MDHEN, CDR2 SYDVKM. The CDR3 DNA reads as TGTGCCAGCAGTTTTGGTGGGGGTCGTAGGGTTTACGAGCAGTACTTC. Its translation is CASSFGGGRRVYEQYF.

The genes are TRBV11-3 and TRBJ2-3; either TRBD1 or TRBD2 may supply D (5 bases each). This CDR3 is built from 15 residues. Trimming removed 4 bases at V and 3 bases at J, with 14 bases between. The germline V gene encodes CDR1 SGHNT and CDR2 YENEEA. In DNA form, the CDR3 reads TGTGCCAGCAGCTCCGAGGGGTTGGAGACAGATACGCAGTATTTT. Amino acids: CASSSEGLETDTQYF. The whole variable domain, remainder taken from reference TRBV11-3 and TRBJ2-3, is EAGVVQSPRYKIIEKKQPVAFWCNPISGHNTLYWYLQNLGQGPELLIRYENEEAVDDSQLPKDRFSAERLKGVDSTLKIQPAELGDSAVYLCASSSEGLETDTQYFGPGTRLTVL.

The chain links TRBV14 to TRBJ2-5, with a possible D match to TRBD2 (5 bases). Germline V gene sequence: CDR1 SGHDN, CDR2 FVKESK. V was trimmed by 4 bases and J by 7 bases, leaving 16 bases between them. The CDR3 contains 14 residues. CDR3 protein: CASSPFSPRGTQYF. CDR3 DNA: TGTGCCAGCAGCCCCTTTTCTCCTCGGGGGACCCAGTACTTC.

The genes are TRBV9 and TRBJ2-2, with D perhaps matching TRBD2 (5 bases). V was clipped by 5 bases and J by 2 bases, with 10 bases between them. Germline CDR1 is SGDLS and CDR2 is YYNGEE. The CDR3 length is 14 residues. For the CDR3, the DNA is TGTGCCAGCAGTAGGACTGTAAACACCGGGGAGCTGTTTTTT. It translates to CASSRTVNTGELFF.

This clone was recorded only once. The CDR3, as DNA: TGTGCCAGCAGTTTGGGTGGGGTTTTTCGCACCGGGGAGCTGTTTTTT. Protein product: CASSLGGVFRTGELFF. The V call is TRBV28, the J call TRBJ2-2; D remains ambiguous. The CDR3 is 16 amino acids. The V gene lost 3 bases and the J gene lost 4 bases, with 15 bases spanning the gap. In germline, CDR1 is MDHEN, CDR2 SYDVKM.

This clone has just a few counts. V is TRBV2 and J is TRBJ2-3; tentative D call: TRBD1 (6 bases). The CDR3 covers 13 residues. V was trimmed by 6 bases and J by 3 bases, leaving 10 bases between them. Germline CDR1 is SNHLY and CDR2 is FYNNEI. CDR3 residues: CASRTQGTDTQYF. The CDR3 nucleotides are TGTGCCAGCAGGACACAGGGTACAGATACGCAGTATTTT.